This TCR beta chain was obtained from a study of beta chain features in type 1 diabetes. Notes on the study in general: Researchers reported that naive, central memory and Treg TCRB repertoires appeared more similar in patients than in healthy donors.

Expressed TCRB transcripts got sequenced, as all isolated RNA was reverse transcribed. Each sample of naive, central memory or regulatory T cells had, on average, roughly 3.4 million reads. Generated by immunoSEQ multiplex PCR, the TCRdb table keeps only in-frame clones and is missing some. The sample yields almost 350,000 clones, 7% to 9% seen once. On this clone: The target antigen is unknown. A much larger clone lies a single base off, so this may be a read error. The sample carries other DNA sequences with the same CDR3.

Germline V gene data show CDR1 as LNHDA and CDR2 as SQIVND (reference sequence). With V trimmed by 4 bases and J by 7 bases, 0 bases remained unmatched. The CDR3 totals 11 residues. The rearrangement links TRBV19 to TRBJ1-2, with 7 bases fitting TRBD1. The source material was central memory CD4+ T cells from blood. The receptor was isolated from a woman under 30 in good health. CDR3 in DNA: TGTGCCAGTAGTAGGACAGGTGGCTACACCTTC. Residues: CASSRTGGYTF. The complete variable domain, with remaining parts taken from reference TRBV19 and TRBJ1-2, reads DGGITQSPKYLFRKEGQNVTLSCEQNLNHDAMYWYRQDPGQGLRLIYYSQIVNDFQKGDIAEGYSVSREKKESFPLTVTSAQKNPTAFYLCASSRTGGYTFGSGTRLTVV.